The rows below give T cell receptor beta chains drawn from one sample of a study of cytomegalovirus exposure and HLA in healthy donors. Some clones are missing from TCRdb's copy, which holds only in-frame ones; the method was immunoSEQ multiplex PCR. The data hold more than 150,000 clones, with roughly 84% observed a single time. Specimen: PBMCs. The origin of the receptors is a woman between 50 and 59 years old in good health and CMV-seropositive. Each CDR3 is given with its conserved first and last residue. The order of the fields is J gene, clone size, V gene, D gene, CDR3 DNA, CDR3 protein. A D gene is named only where the DNA matches it firmly. Rows give clone size only sometimes, using once, few, many, or a class for an expanded clone.

>TRBJ2-7|-|TRBV5-4|-
TGTGCCAGCAGTTACCCCGGACAGCAGCAGTACTTC
CASSYPGQQQYF
>TRBJ1-2|-|TRBV6-6|-
TGTGCCAGCAGAATGAGATCAAGGGGTTCGAACTATGGCTACACCTTC
CASRMRSRGSNYGYTF
>TRBJ1-1|-|TRBV29-1|TRBD1
TGCAGCGTATCAACAGGGGGGAGGTGGACTGAAGCTTTCTTT
CSVSTGGRWTEAFF
>TRBJ2-4|-|TRBV7-2|TRBD2
TGTGCCAGCAGCTTGCGCGGGGGGCGACCCAAAAACATTCAGTACTTC
CASSLRGGRPKNIQYF
>TRBJ2-2|-|TRBV5-4|TRBD2
TGTGCCAGCAGCTTGGCCAAAGGTAGCGGGGTCAACACCGGGGAGCTGTTTTTT
CASSLAKGSGVNTGELFF
>TRBJ2-2|-|TRBV7-9|TRBD2
TGTGCCAGCAGCCCGAGCGGGGGAGCGAACACCGGGGAGCTGTTTTTT
CASSPSGGANTGELFF
>TRBJ1-4|once|TRBV7-9|TRBD1
TGTGCCAGCAGCTTAGGGACAGGGGACGAAAAACTGTTTTTT
CASSLGTGDEKLFF
>TRBJ1-6|-|TRBV28|TRBD1
TGTGCCAGCAGTTTACCCCTACAGGGGACAAGATATTCACCCCTCCACTTT
CASSLPLQGTRYSPLHF
>TRBJ2-7|-|TRBV6-5|TRBD1
TGTGCCAGCAGCCTGGGACAGGGGAACGAGCAGTACTTC
CASSLGQGNEQYF
>TRBJ2-7|-|TRBV7-2|TRBD2
TGTGCCAGCAGCATAGGCCATATCGGACTAGCAGGCGAGCAGTACTTC
CASSIGHIGLAGEQYF
>TRBJ1-1|-|TRBV6-5|-
TGTGCCAGCAGTGCCCACCCAGGGCACACTGAAGCTTTCTTT
CASSAHPGHTEAFF
>TRBJ2-7|-|TRBV4-3|TRBD2
TGCGCCAGCAGCCAAGAGGGAGGGTCCCTCTACGAGCAGTACTTC
CASSQEGGSLYEQYF